This T cell receptor beta chain was sequenced for a study of T cells after yellow fever vaccination (dated by TCRdb to about 2019). About the full investigation: Libraries from fractions with low cell numbers were prepared with the SMART-Seq v4 Ultra Low Input RNA kit. Bulk TCR alpha and beta repertoires were sequenced longitudinally to track T-cell clones before and after primary and booster YFV17D yellow fever vaccination. Two healthy male donors, one aged 18 to 30 and one aged 30 to 39 years, were included in the cohort. Bulk PBMC replicates and cell subsets were isolated from blood drawn at multiple timepoints before and after both primary and secondary immunization. Summary of the overall study and its limitations: A small fraction of clonotypes appeared in both the CD4 and CD8 compartments, likely as a result of convergent recombination. Computational filtering was needed because FACS-sorted repertoires could contain abundant contaminating clonotypes from the bulk population. Compared with the primary T-cell response, the secondary T-cell response was faster but weaker, reaching its peak on day 5 rather than on day 15. Only a couple of donors were included in the study, so the extent to which the findings can be generalized is limited. Most clones expanded after primary vaccination (96% of CD4 and around nine tenths of CD8) were re-detected after the booster, suggesting that broad memory maintenance occurred.

The CDR3 starts with the cysteine, ends with the phenylalanine, and has 14 residues. The sequence is cut down to CDR3 DNA, 42 bases in frame from base 1. CDR1 SNHLY and CDR2 FYNNEI are derived from the germline V gene. V was cut back by 6 bases and J by 6 bases, leaving a gap of 17 bases between them. These reads were obtained on an Illumina NovaSeq 6000. TCR cDNA was synthesized by 5'RACE template switching, which introduced a universal primer site and unique molecular identifiers. Priming of cDNA synthesis was performed from both the TCR alpha and TCR beta constant segments. Library amplification used two PCR steps, and the second PCR step added sample barcodes and sequencing adapters. Libraries were sequenced on Illumina HiSeq 2500 (2x100 bp) or NovaSeq (2x150 bp). The study's processing was this. Reads were demultiplexed and collapsed into UMI consensus sequences with MIGEC, and V(D)J alignment was performed with MiXCR. Vaccine-responding clonotypes were identified with edgeR using replicate PBMC samples, with FDR below 0.01 and a log2 fold change above 5 up to day 15 being required. CD4 or CD8 identity was assigned to each bulk clonotype according to whether the clonotype was present at higher abundance in the sequenced CD4 repertoire or the sequenced CD8 repertoire. TCRdb handled the public reads itself, with Q25 trimming in fastp and clone calling in MiXCR, and kept productive beta chains. Identical CDR3 protein sequences are pooled into one entry, listed with their most common genes and DNA. These V and J calls derive from TCRdb rather than the authors' analysis. Counted in this sample were 300,000 to 400,000 distinct CDR3 sequences; almost 4% of them appeared once. The top ten clonotypes cover 20% to 25% of the sample.

This clonotype was seen more than once but under ten times. The antigen this receptor binds is unknown. Base-call qualities are not available, and no considerably larger clone is one nucleotide away. According to the study, the label for this sample's treatment or condition signals: live attenuated yellow fever vaccine strain. At each blood-draw timepoint, two biological replicates of bulk PBMCs were collected. A standard Ficoll-Paque protocol was used to isolate PBMCs from peripheral blood. TriZol was used to extract RNA from bulk PBMCs, CD4 and CD8 fractions, and dextramer-positive and dextramer-negative fractions.

This sequence was found in a man aged 18 to 35 who received the YFV17D yellow fever vaccine. Recombination linked TRBV2 to TRBJ1-1, with the D gene too uncertain to name. The source was PBMCs, collected 5 days after the yellow fever booster vaccination. CDR3 region: CASSEIRVGAEAFF. The nucleotide sequence is given as TGTGCCAGCAGCGAGATTAGGGTTGGTGCTGAAGCTTTCTTT.